The T cell receptor beta chain described here comes from a study of spatial heterogeneity in lung cancer. About the study: On average, each unique TCR and UMI combination appeared more than ten times in raw reads. Study-level findings and limits: Tumor mutation count correlated with how many alpha and beta TCRs expanded intratumorally.

With 6 bases clipped from V and 7 bases from J, the junction kept 15 bases outside the gene matches. The CDR3 consists of 17 residues. From germline, CDR1 is MNHEY and CDR2 SVGEGT. Every TCR cDNA molecule bore its own unique molecular identifier. TCRdb fed the 5' RACE reads into MiXCR, producing one record per CDR3 protein. This sample has approximately 4,000 distinct CDR3 sequences, with around 35% found just once. The sample's time point: sample taken at primary tumor resection. This clonotype was detected a few times. The antigen remains undetermined. V gene TRBV6-2 or TRBV6-3 combines with J gene TRBJ1-2, with 12 bases identical to TRBD1. This clonotype originated in a male donor with early-stage non-small cell lung cancer. The sequencing used lung tumor tissue, collected at surgery. The CDR3 protein is CASSPPGQGAQVGGYTF. The CDR3 bases are TGTGCCAGCAGCCCGCCGGGACAGGGGGCGCAAGTAGGTGGCTACACCTTC.